This passage covers 12 T cell receptor beta chains from one sample sequenced in a study of cytomegalovirus exposure and HLA in healthy donors. Primers included in the PCR were 60 Vbeta and 13 Jbeta primers. Libraries were prepared by immunoSEQ multiplex PCR; TCRdb keeps only in-frame clonotypes and omits some of them. The data show tens of thousands of clones, approximately 7.6% seen once. Sample: PBMCs. Receptors were obtained from a man aged 45-65 years in good health and CMV-seronegative.

A few counts support this clone. The V call is TRBV11-2, the J call TRBJ2-1, with TRBD2 matching 7 bases. This CDR3 has 15 amino acids. J gave up 1 base and V 3 bases, and 3 bases lay outside the gene matches. Germline V gene lookup returns CDR1 SGHAT and CDR2 FQNNGV. CDR3 coding DNA: TGTGCCAGCAGCTTGGGGGGGACGTCCTACAATGAGCAGTTCTTC. Its protein product is CASSLGGTSYNEQFF.

This clone was counted between two and nine times. The V gene is TRBV9, the J gene TRBJ2-3; tentative D call: TRBD2 (6 bases). CDR1 and CDR2 from the germline V gene are SGDLS and YYNGEE. This CDR3 has 16 residues. Trimming removed 4 bases from V and 1 base from J, with 16 bases in between. The DNA of the CDR3 is TGTGCCAGCAGCCCCGAACCGGGACTCCGCACAGATACGCAGTATTTT. The encoded protein is CASSPEPGLRTDTQYF.

This clone was detected many times. J is TRBJ1-1 and V is TRBV7-2; D is ambiguous. Trimming pared 6 bases from V and 4 bases from J, leaving 12 bases between. The CDR3 sequence is 13 residues long. The germline V gene encodes CDR1 SGHTA and CDR2 FQGNSA. CDR3 bases: TGTGCCAGCAGTATCTTGGGCTCCACTGAAGCTTTCTTT. Translation: CASSILGSTEAFF. The full variable domain, completed using reference TRBV7-2 and TRBJ1-1, is GAGVSQSPSNKVTEKGKDVELRCDPISGHTALYWYRQSLGQGLEFLIYFQGNSAPDKSGLPSDRFSAERTGGSVSTLTIQRTQQEDSAVYLCASSILGSTEAFFGQGTRLTVV.

This clone was recorded a few times. The gene calls are TRBV27 and TRBJ1-1, with D possibly being TRBD1 (5 bases). The V gene's germline CDR1 is MNHEY and CDR2 SMNVEV (reference sequence). Trimming removed 7 bases at V and 5 bases at J, with 20 bases between. The CDR3 runs 15 residues. CDR3: CASTLRGSRGTEAFF. CDR3 bases: TGTGCCAGCACTCTACGGGGGTCCCGGGGAACTGAAGCTTTCTTT.

The chain has TRBV5-1 and TRBJ1-1; the D is unclear. The CDR3 length is 14 residues. CDR1 and CDR2 from the germline V gene are SGHRS and YFSETQ. Trimming pared 3 bases from V and 0 bases from J, leaving 9 bases between. The CDR3 loop is CASSWQTMNTEAFF. The CDR3 nucleotides read TGCGCCAGCAGCTGGCAGACAATGAACACTGAAGCTTTCTTT.

This clone has just a few counts. The chain combines TRBV4-1 with TRBJ1-3; D is uncertain. V was cut by 3 bases and J by 0 bases, with 21 bases left in between. This CDR3 is built from 19 residues. CDR1 and CDR2 from the germline V gene are MGHRA and YSYEKL. CDR3 residues: CASSQGRRRQSGSGNTIYF. For the CDR3, the DNA is TGCGCCAGCAGCCAGGGGAGAAGGCGGCAGTCAGGCTCTGGAAACACCATATATTTT.

The chain employs TRBV18 and TRBJ1-2, with TRBD1 as a possible D gene (6 bases). Germline-derived CDR1 and CDR2 are KGHSH and LQKENI. This CDR3 is 12 amino acids long. V was clipped by 5 bases and J by 7 bases, with 11 bases between them. The CDR3 DNA is TGTGCCAGCTCAGAACTGGACAGTGGCTACACCTTC. Amino acid sequence: CASSELDSGYTF.

The chain employs TRBV19 and TRBJ1-5, with 9 bases that match TRBD1. Germline V CDR1 and CDR2: LNHDA, SQIVND (reference sequence). The ends lost 9 bases at V and 0 bases at J; junction bases unmatched: 15. The CDR3 consists of 18 residues. The CDR3 spells CASRPGTGTEVSNQPQHF. The CDR3 DNA reads TGTGCCAGCCGTCCCGGGACAGGGACCGAAGTTAGCAATCAGCCCCAGCATTTT.

This sequence joins TRBV4-2 and TRBJ2-1; D uncertain. Trimming shortened V by 0 bases and J by 7 bases, and 10 bases separated the two germline ends. The CDR3 is 14 residues long. Germline V gene lookup returns CDR1 LGHNA and CDR2 YNFKEQ. In DNA, the CDR3 is TGTGCCAGCAGCCAAGATCGTCCCGGGAATGAGCAGTTCTTC. Amino acids: CASSQDRPGNEQFF.

The chain carries TRBV7-9 and TRBJ2-6, with 10 positions matching TRBD2. The junction had 8 bases not matched to a gene; V was cut back by 6 bases and J by 0 bases. This CDR3 is 18 amino acids long. Germline CDR1 is SEHNR and CDR2 is FQNEAQ (reference sequence). The CDR3 nucleotides are TGTGCCAGCAGGCGAGCTAGCGGGGGACCCTCTGGGGCCAACGTCCTGACTTTC. Protein: CASRRASGGPSGANVLTF.

This clone was found a few times. The chain employs TRBV11-2 and TRBJ2-7; 11 nucleotides match TRBD1. Germline lookup yields CDR1 SGHAT and CDR2 FQNNGV. The CDR3 has 15 residues. V was clipped by 4 bases and J by 4 bases; unmatched bases: 6. The CDR3 is CASSSWTGGPYEQYF. DNA for the CDR3: TGTGCCAGCAGCTCCTGGACAGGGGGCCCTTACGAGCAGTACTTC.

The chain links TRBV2 to TRBJ2-7, with TRBD1 matching 8 bases. Germline CDR1 is SNHLY and CDR2 is FYNNEI. The CDR3 is 15 residues long. J lost 5 bases, V lost 2 bases, and 8 bases had no gene match. CDR3 bases: TGTGCCAGCAGTGAACTGACAGGGGAGACCCACGAGCAGTACTTC. Residues: CASSELTGETHEQYF.